The rows below give T cell receptor beta chains drawn from one sample of a study of cytomegalovirus exposure and HLA in healthy donors. Sequencing used immunoSEQ multiplex PCR; TCRdb keeps in-frame clones, though not all of them. The sample holds 180,000 or so clones; 75% to 90% are singletons and the top ten take 5.5% to 7%. Sequencing was done on a sample of PBMCs. These receptors were taken from a woman between 45 and 60 years old in good health and CMV-seropositive. Each CDR3 is given with its conserved first and last residue. A D gene is named only where the DNA matches it firmly. Expanded clones are given a class, and other clones once, few, many or no size at all.

>TRBJ2-1|.|TRBV7-3|.
TGTGCCAGCAGCCCCCTCCTAGGTAATGAGCAGTTCTTC
CASSPLLGNEQFF
>TRBJ1-5|TRBD1|TRBV6-1|.
TGTGCCAGCTCCGACAGGGTAGGCAATCAGCCCCAGCATTTT
CASSDRVGNQPQHF
>TRBJ1-5|TRBD1|TRBV6-1|.
TGTGCCAGCAGCGCCAGGGGGGGCAATCAGCCCCAGCATTTT
CASSARGGNQPQHF
>TRBJ2-1|.|TRBV28|.
TGTGCCACCCACTTGAAGGGGCACTACAATGAGCAGTTCTTC
CATHLKGHYNEQFF
>TRBJ2-1|TRBD2|TRBV19|.
TGTGCCAGTAGCCAGGGACTAGCGGGGGGGCGGGAGCAGTTCTTC
CASSQGLAGGREQFF
>TRBJ2-3|.|TRBV19|.
TGTGCCAGTAGTCGCCAGTCTTTGGGCCCAGATACGCAGTATTTT
CASSRQSLGPDTQYF
>TRBJ2-1|.|TRBV30|.
TGTGCCTGGAGTGTAACTAGCAACCGTGAGCAGTTCTTC
CAWSVTSNREQFF
>TRBJ2-7|.|TRBV29-1|.
TGCACCCCGTCGAGCTCCTACGAGCAGTACTTC
CTPSSSYEQYF
>TRBJ2-7|.|TRBV5-1|.
TGCGCCAGCAGCTTGGAACGGGACTACGAGCAGTACTTC
CASSLERDYEQYF
>TRBJ1-4|.|TRBV6-1|.
TGTGCCAGCAGTGAGTACCCGGAGCATGAAAAACTGTTTTTT
CASSEYPEHEKLFF
>TRBJ2-7|TRBD1|TRBV28|.
TGTGCCAGCAGCGGACAGGGGGCTACCTACGAGCAGTACTTC
CASSGQGATYEQYF
>TRBJ2-1|TRBD2|TRBV30|few
TGTGCCTGGAGGGGTAGCGGGAAAGGCAATGAGCAGTTCTTC
CAWRGSGKGNEQFF
>TRBJ2-7|TRBD2|TRBV6-6|.
TGTGCCAGCAGTTACTCACTAGCGGGCTACGAGCAGTACTTC
CASSYSLAGYEQYF
>TRBJ1-1|.|TRBV19|few
TGTGCCAGTAGTCCCCAGGGTAGTGTCGCTGAAGCTTTCTTT
CASSPQGSVAEAFF
>TRBJ2-4|TRBD1|TRBV2|.
TGTGCCAGCAGTGAACTCGGGACAGGTCTACTACTAGCCAAAAACATTCAGTACTTC
CASSELGTGLLLAKNIQYF
>TRBJ2-5|TRBD1|TRBV18|.
TGTGCCAGCTCACCCCTAGACAGGGGACAAGAGACCCAGTACTTC
CASSPLDRGQETQYF